The sequence of this T cell receptor beta chain was determined in a study of Tregs in tolerant kidney transplant recipients. Study observations and caveats: Donor-specific Treg expansion exceeded global Treg expansion in tolerant patients, suggesting antigen drive.

This clone is deemed large by its frequency. What it binds is unknown. The CDR3 end lies 3 residues beyond the end of the read and is filled in from the germline J gene. The same CDR3 can be traced to other DNA sequences in this sample. Recipients received nonmyeloablative bone marrow transplants from related graft donors, with transient mixed chimerism. Unstimulated Tregs (CD4+CD25+CD127-) and CD4+CD25- non-Tregs were sorted from PBMCs. The CDR3 is 13 amino acids. From germline, CDR1 is SQVTM and CDR2 ANQGSEA. Sequenced by immunoSEQ multiplex PCR; TCRdb stores in-frame clones only, minus some. The sample includes about 5,300 clones.

The clonotype originates from a human patient who received a combined kidney and bone marrow transplant. Some T cells may be provided by the graft donor. The source material was CD4+ T cells from blood (PBMCs), sampled less than 15 months after the transplant. The V and J genes are TRBV29-1 and TRBJ1-2, with 9 nucleotides matching TRBD1. The DNA read from the CDR3 is TGCAGCGTCCCGGGACAGGGAAAATACGGC. This encodes CSVPGQGKYG. The whole CDR3 sequence reads CSVPGQGKYGYTF.